The 27 T cell receptor beta chains below come from one sample, sequenced in a study of shared clonotypes between healthy human individuals. Libraries were prepared by immunoSEQ multiplex PCR; TCRdb keeps only in-frame clonotypes and omits some of them. The table shows around 530,000 clones, with around three quarters occurring only once. Input material: PBMCs. All receptors derive from a middle-aged woman in good health. Some clones in this sample may be carry-over from other donors' samples.

The V call is TRBV5-6, the J call TRBJ1-1; no reliable D call. Germline V gives CDR1 SGHDT, CDR2 YYEEEE. The CDR3 totals 14 residues. V was pared by 4 bases and J by 0 bases, with 10 bases between. The CDR3 DNA sequence: TGTGCCAGCAGCAGCAGCCCCATGAACACTGAAGCTTTCTTT. Its protein is CASSSSPMNTEAFF. Complete variable domain (other parts from reference TRBV5-6 and TRBJ1-1): DAGVTQSPTHLIKTRGQQVTLRCSPKSGHDTVSWYQQALGQGPQFIFQYYEEEERQRGNFPDRFSGHQFPNYSSELNVNALLLGDSALYLCASSSSPMNTEAFFGQGTRLTVV.

Points on this clone: A much larger clone sits a single nucleotide away, making a read error possible. The gene calls are TRBV2 and TRBJ1-1; D gene ambiguous. Germline values: CDR1 SNHLY, CDR2 FYNNEI. The V gene lost 1 base and the J gene lost 12 bases, with 6 bases spanning the gap. The CDR3 length is 10 residues. The DNA for the CDR3 is TGTGCCAGCAGTGAAGTCAAATCTTTCTTT. Encoded protein: CASSEVKSFF.

V usage is TRBV7-2 and J usage is TRBJ1-2, with 8 bases fitting TRBD1. V dropped 1 base and J dropped 6; count of bases not matched to a gene: 10. CDR3 length: 16 residues. Germline lookup yields CDR1 SGHTA and CDR2 FQGNSA. This CDR3 reads CASSLDAGGGFNGYTF. In DNA, the CDR3 is TGTGCCAGCAGCTTAGATGCAGGGGGCGGATTCAATGGCTACACCTTC. Complete variable domain (other parts from reference TRBV7-2 and TRBJ1-2): GAGVSQSPSNKVTEKGKDVELRCDPISGHTALYWYRQSLGQGLEFLIYFQGNSAPDKSGLPSDRFSAERTGGSVSTLTIQRTQQEDSAVYLCASSLDAGGGFNGYTFGSGTRLTVV.

This clone showed up many times. The chain recombines TRBV30 with TRBJ1-2; D is ambiguous. The CDR3 consists of 15 residues. Germline V CDR1 and CDR2: GTSNPN, SVGIG (reference sequence). Trimming shortened V by 5 bases and J by 1 base, and 17 bases separated the two germline ends. The CDR3 protein is CAWCPDILFNYGYTF. The CDR3 DNA sequence: TGTGCCTGGTGTCCTGACATACTCTTTAACTATGGCTACACCTTC.

The J gene is TRBJ2-7, the V gene TRBV28, with D perhaps TRBD1 (5 bases). CDR3 length equals 14 residues. Germline V gene lookup returns CDR1 MDHEN and CDR2 SYDVKM. Trimming took off 5 bases at V and 3 bases at J, with 14 bases between the two ends. In nucleotides, the CDR3 is TGTGCCAGCAGTCTAGGGCTCAGGGACTACGAGCAGTACTTC. This encodes CASSLGLRDYEQYF.

V gene TRBV30 combines with J gene TRBJ1-1; weak D call: TRBD1 (5 bases). V lost 0 bases, J lost 8 bases, and 10 bases lay in between. The CDR3 spans 12 residues. Germline lookup yields CDR1 GTSNPN and CDR2 SVGIG (reference sequence). The CDR3 nucleotides are TGTGCCTGGAGTGTACACCGGGGGGAAGCTTTCTTT. This gives the protein CAWSVHRGEAFF.

This rearrangement joins TRBV19 to TRBJ1-1; possibly TRBD1 for D (6 bases). The CDR3 runs to 14 residues. Germline V gene lookup returns CDR1 LNHDA and CDR2 SQIVND (reference sequence). With 5 bases removed from V and 1 base from J, the gap between germline ends came to 11 bases. The CDR3 reads CASSLGGGNTEAFF. CDR3 DNA sequence: TGTGCCAGTAGTCTGGGAGGGGGGAACACTGAAGCTTTCTTT. The full variable domain, its missing parts supplied by reference TRBV19 and TRBJ1-1, is DGGITQSPKYLFRKEGQNVTLSCEQNLNHDAMYWYRQDPGQGLRLIYYSQIVNDFQKGDIAEGYSVSREKKESFPLTVTSAQKNPTAFYLCASSLGGGNTEAFFGQGTRLTVV.

This rearrangement joins TRBV28 to TRBJ1-1; D is unclear. The CDR3 covers 15 residues. CDR1 and CDR2 from the germline V gene are MDHEN and SYDVKM. Trimming stripped 2 bases from V and 1 base from J, with 11 bases between. Here the CDR3 DNA reads TGTGCCAGCAGTTTAAGGACTCTCCGGAACACTGAAGCTTTCTTT. Protein product: CASSLRTLRNTEAFF.

This chain connects TRBV7-6 to TRBJ1-2; no firm D call. Trimming removed 5 bases at V and 6 bases at J, with 19 bases between. Per germline, CDR1 SGHVS and CDR2 FNYEAQ. This CDR3 spans 15 amino acids. In DNA form, the CDR3 reads TGTGCCAGCAGCGCCCCCGCGGAGTCAGAACATGGCTACACCTTC. Residues: CASSAPAESEHGYTF.

DNA for the CDR3: TGTGCCTGGAGTAAGAGGGTTTCACCCCTCCACTTT. It is translated as CAWSKRVSPLHF. The genes are TRBV30 and TRBJ1-6; no reliable D call. The CDR3 has 12 amino acids. Trimming removed 2 bases at V and 9 bases at J, with 8 bases between. Germline V gives CDR1 GTSNPN, CDR2 SVGIG (reference sequence).

The rearrangement uses TRBV6-1 and TRBJ1-4; a possible D gene is TRBD1 (6 bases). Germline V gene data show CDR1 as MNHNS and CDR2 as SASEGT. Trimming pared 7 bases from V and 8 bases from J, leaving 17 bases between. The CDR3 consists of 14 residues. CDR3 loop: CASTPGGAREKLFF. CDR3 bases: TGTGCCAGCACCCCCGGGGGGGCGAGAGAAAAACTGTTTTTT.

The V call is TRBV7-2, the J call TRBJ2-1; 7 bases map to TRBD1. Germline V gene lookup returns CDR1 SGHTA and CDR2 FQGNSA. V was clipped by 5 bases and J by 7 bases; unmatched bases: 11. The CDR3 runs 15 residues. This chain's CDR3 is CASSPGQGVQNEQFF. The CDR3 nucleotides read TGTGCCAGCAGCCCAGGGCAGGGGGTACAGAATGAGCAGTTCTTC. The variable domain in full, with the rest retrieved from reference TRBV7-2 and TRBJ2-1, is GAGVSQSPSNKVTEKGKDVELRCDPISGHTALYWYRQSLGQGLEFLIYFQGNSAPDKSGLPSDRFSAERTGGSVSTLTIQRTQQEDSAVYLCASSPGQGVQNEQFFGPGTRLTVL.

This clone was detected only once. The V and J genes are TRBV11-1 and TRBJ2-5; 13 bases agree with TRBD2. The germline V gene encodes CDR1 SGHAT and CDR2 FQDESV (reference sequence). The CDR3 is 17 amino acids. After removal of 5 bases from V and 5 bases from J, the junction contained 11 bases not matched to a gene. This CDR3 is CASSVPSRTSGSETQYF. In DNA, the CDR3 is TGTGCCAGCAGCGTTCCATCTCGGACTAGCGGGAGTGAGACCCAGTACTTC.

This clone was seen a handful of times. The chain couples TRBV2 to TRBJ2-1; the match to TRBD2 covers 11 bases. Germline CDR1 and CDR2: SNHLY and FYNNEI. Unmatched junction bases numbered 11, after V lost 6 bases and J lost 10 bases. CDR3 size: 15 residues. CDR3 DNA: TGTGCCAGCAGACGACTAGCGGGGAGCCAATACGAGCAGTTCTTC. This encodes CASRRLAGSQYEQFF.

This clone appeared a few times. The sample has other DNA sequences that encode this CDR3 too. The chain uses TRBV28 and TRBJ1-4, with no clear D. The germline V and J ends were trimmed by 3 bases and 6 bases, with 5 bases remaining between them. The CDR3 covers 12 residues. CDR1 MDHEN and CDR2 SYDVKM come from the germline V gene. CDR3 DNA sequence: TGTGCCAGCAGTTTGAGGGATGAAAAACTGTTTTTT. Encoded protein: CASSLRDEKLFF.

A few counts support this clone. This chain connects TRBV6-6 to TRBJ1-1, with TRBD1 matching over 10 bases. J gave up 11 bases and V 4 bases, and 7 bases lay outside the gene matches. This CDR3 has 13 residues. The germline CDR1 and CDR2 sequences are MNHNY and SVGAGI (reference sequence). The CDR3 spells CASSSTLGQGAFF. Here the CDR3 DNA reads TGTGCCAGCAGTTCTACCTTGGGACAGGGGGCTTTCTTT.

This clone has a handful of counts. Written as DNA, the CDR3 is TGTGCCATCAGTGAGTCGTCAGGGAGGGTCTACTGGGGCTACACCTTC. Translating gives CAISESSGRVYWGYTF. The chain combines TRBV10-3 with TRBJ1-2; maybe TRBD1 (5 bases). V was shortened by 0 bases and J by 8 bases, with 19 bases between the two germline ends. CDR1 and CDR2 from the germline V gene are ENHRY and SYGVKD. CDR3 length: 16 amino acids.

The chain is built from TRBV28 and TRBJ2-7; TRBD1 might be the D (5 bases). Trimming shortened V by 1 base and J by 7 bases, and 14 bases separated the two germline ends. Germline lookup yields CDR1 MDHEN and CDR2 SYDVKM. CDR3 length: 14 residues. CDR3 loop: CASSLYQGSGEQYF. The CDR3 bases are TGTGCCAGCAGTTTATACCAGGGATCTGGGGAGCAGTACTTC.

In its sample, this clone was seen a few times. The chain carries TRBV28 and TRBJ1-1; 7 bases line up with TRBD1. Germline CDR1 and CDR2: MDHEN and SYDVKM. The CDR3 is 11 residues long. J gave up 10 bases and V 8 bases, and 7 bases lay outside the gene matches. CDR3 bases: TGTGCCAGCTCAGGGGGTTTTGCAGCTTTCTTT. It codes for CASSGGFAAFF.

The chain combines TRBV28 with TRBJ2-7; D gene unclear. Trimming pared 5 bases from V and 5 bases from J, leaving 19 bases between. Germline-derived CDR1 and CDR2 are MDHEN and SYDVKM. The CDR3 length is 15 residues. The chain's CDR3 is CASSPPHPRSDEQYF. The CDR3 nucleotides read TGTGCCAGCAGTCCTCCCCACCCACGGTCCGACGAGCAGTACTTC. The variable domain in full, with the rest retrieved from reference TRBV28 and TRBJ2-7, is DVKVTQSSRYLVKRTGEKVFLECVQDMDHENMFWYRQDPGLGLRLIYFSYDVKMKEKGDIPEGYSVSREKKERFSLILESASTNQTSMYLCASSPPHPRSDEQYFGPGTRLTVT.

This clone was counted at least ten times. This CDR3 is CASSSWTQETQYF. CDR3 nucleotides: TGTGCCAGCAGCTCTTGGACCCAAGAGACCCAGTACTTC. The chain has TRBV11-2 and TRBJ2-5; D is uncertain. The CDR3 totals 13 residues. V was cut by 4 bases and J by 1 base, with 7 bases left in between. The germline CDR1 and CDR2 sequences are SGHAT and FQNNGV.

This clone was counted between two and nine times. The CDR3 region is CASSLGTGVEDTEAFF. The CDR3 nucleotides are TGTGCCAGCAGCTTGGGGACAGGGGTTGAGGACACTGAAGCTTTCTTT. The rearrangement joins TRBV7-2 to TRBJ1-1; 10 bases agree with TRBD1. The CDR3 runs to 16 residues. Germline values: CDR1 SGHTA, CDR2 FQGNSA. Trimming removed 3 bases from V and 3 bases from J; junction bases left unmatched: 7.

Details on this clone: The germline gene is not matched at one end of the junction; a read error may be the cause. The gene calls are TRBV25-1 and TRBJ2-3, with D perhaps being TRBD1 or TRBD2 (7 bases each). Germline V gives CDR1 MGHDK, CDR2 SYGVNS. The CDR3 is 11 amino acids. DNA of the CDR3: TGTGGCAGCAGGGGGGGAGATACGCAGTATTTT. Translated, it gives CGSRGGDTQYF.

The sample holds a few counts of this clone. This chain uses TRBV13 with TRBJ1-1; D gene uncertain. The V end lost 5 bases, the J end lost 6 bases, and 13 bases lay between the germline ends. The CDR3 has 13 residues. Germline CDR1 is PRHDT and CDR2 is FYEKMQ (reference sequence). The CDR3 here is CASSQTPEAEAFF. The DNA of the CDR3 is TGTGCCAGCAGCCAGACACCGGAGGCTGAAGCTTTCTTT.

The genes are TRBV2 and TRBJ2-7, with D possibly being TRBD1 or TRBD2 (5 bases each). Trimming removed 7 bases from V and 6 bases from J, with 10 bases in between. This CDR3 region has 11 residues. Germline V lookup: CDR1 SNHLY, CDR2 FYNNEI. CDR3 nucleotides: TGTGCCAGCAAGAAGGGGACCGAGCAGTACTTC. It codes for CASKKGTEQYF.

The chain employs TRBV10-1 and TRBJ2-7; D might be TRBD1 or TRBD2, each matching 6 bases. This CDR3 comprises 15 residues. From germline, CDR1 is WNHNN and CDR2 SYGVQD (reference sequence). Trimming cost V 9 bases and J 9 bases, with 27 bases left between them. The CDR3 loop reads CARGGWRQSMGGQYF. DNA for the CDR3: TGCGCCAGGGGGGGCTGGAGACAGTCGATGGGCGGGCAGTACTTC.

Regarding this clone: This sample also contains other DNA sequences that code for the same CDR3. The J gene is TRBJ1-5, the V gene TRBV7-9, with D hard to call. Germline V gene sequence: CDR1 SEHNR, CDR2 FQNEAQ (reference sequence). Trimming removed 3 bases at V and 1 base at J, with 4 bases between. This CDR3 contains 13 residues. For the CDR3, the DNA is TGTGCCAGCAGCTTGGACAGCAATCAGCCCCAGCATTTT. This translates into CASSLDSNQPQHF.